The 20 T cell receptor beta chains given below trace back to one sample, sequenced in a study of T cell repertoires in cytomegalovirus infection. TCRdb re-derived calls from the reads in MiXCR, one entry per CDR3 protein. This sample carries some 500,000 distinct CDR3 sequences, around 40% of them seen once, and the ten largest clones take 48%. No antigen has been assigned to these receptors. Sequenced here: cultured PBMCs, sampled from culture after CMV antigen stimulation. The receptors were gathered from a human donor in good health (CMV status not recorded). Some clones in this sample may be carry-over from other donors' samples.

The chain carries TRBV20-1 and TRBJ2-7; D gene unclear. V dropped 7 bases and J dropped 6 bases, with 19 bases sitting between them. The CDR3 is 13 residues long. Per germline, CDR1 DFQATT and CDR2 SNEGSKA (reference sequence). This CDR3 reads CSGTDRWQSEQYF. The CDR3 DNA reads TGCAGTGGCACGGACCGATGGCAGAGCGAGCAGTACTTC.

The V and J genes are TRBV15 and TRBJ2-6; 15 nucleotides align to TRBD2. V lost 1 base to trimming and J lost 2 bases; unmatched junction nucleotides: 9. The germline V gene encodes CDR1 LNHNV and CDR2 YYDKDF (reference sequence). This CDR3 has 21 residues. CDR3 DNA: TGTGCCACCAGCAGAGCCCGACGGACTAGCGGGAGGGCCCCTGGGGCCAACGTCCTGACTTTC. This sequence encodes CATSRARRTSGRAPGANVLTF.

This clonotype was counted a few times. V is TRBV2 and J is TRBJ1-3; D remains ambiguous. V lost 6 bases and J lost 2, with 14 bases in between. Germline V gene data show CDR1 as SNHLY and CDR2 as FYNNEI. The CDR3 has 15 amino acids. The CDR3 DNA reads TGTGCCAGCAGCCTCGGCGGAATTGCTGGAAACACCATATATTTT. This sequence encodes CASSLGGIAGNTIYF.

The V and J genes are TRBV4-1 and TRBJ2-1, with unresolved D. CDR3 length: 16 residues. V lost 3 bases and J lost 0, with 12 bases in between. Germline CDR1 MGHRA, CDR2 YSYEKL. The chain's CDR3 is CASSHLGRRSYNEQFF. The CDR3, as DNA: TGCGCCAGCAGCCACCTGGGTAGACGCTCCTACAATGAGCAGTTCTTC.

V gene TRBV20-1 combines with J gene TRBJ2-7; TRBD1 is a possible D gene (6 bases). Germline loops: CDR1 DFQATT, CDR2 SNEGSKA (reference sequence). The CDR3 is 13 amino acids. Trimming took off 0 bases at V and 6 bases at J, with 12 bases between the two ends. This CDR3 reads CSARDYRVGEQYF. In DNA form, the CDR3 reads TGCAGTGCTAGAGACTACAGGGTGGGCGAGCAGTACTTC.

V and J are TRBV11-2 and TRBJ2-2; a weak D match, TRBD2 (6 bases). Germline assignment: CDR1 SGHAT and CDR2 FQNNGV. The CDR3 totals 16 residues. The V end was cut by 6 bases, the J end by 0 bases, with 14 bases between. The CDR3 loop reads CASRMGWGANTGELFF. The CDR3 DNA is TGTGCCAGCAGAATGGGCTGGGGGGCGAACACCGGGGAGCTGTTTTTT.

This clonotype was seen a few times. In nucleotides, the CDR3 is TGTGCCAGCAGCTTGGGACAGGGGTTCAGTGAAGCTTTCTTT. Translating gives CASSLGQGFSEAFF. The J gene is TRBJ1-1, the V gene TRBV5-4, with 8 bases that match TRBD1. This CDR3 has 14 amino acids. CDR1 and CDR2 from the germline V gene are SGHNT and YYREEE (reference sequence). J was trimmed by 7 bases and V by 0 bases; bases with no gene match: 5.

The chain is built from TRBV18 and TRBJ2-5; 8 bases match TRBD1. CDR1 and CDR2 (germline): KGHSH, LQKENI. Losses at the gene ends were 3 bases for V and 0 bases for J; bases not matched to a gene: 6. There are 16 residues in the CDR3. In DNA, the CDR3 is TGTGCCAGCTCACCGGTTTACAGGGGGTACCAAGAGACCCAGTACTTC. Protein sequence: CASSPVYRGYQETQYF.

This clonotype was counted only a few times. This chain connects TRBV11-2 to TRBJ2-5; D tentatively fits TRBD1 or TRBD2 (6 bases each). V was cut by 5 bases and J by 2 bases, with 12 bases left in between. The CDR3 length is 14 residues. Germline V gives CDR1 SGHAT, CDR2 FQNNGV. CDR3 nucleotide sequence: TGTGCCAGCAGCCCAGGGGAGGATCAAGAGACCCAGTACTTC. It codes for CASSPGEDQETQYF.

In this sample, this clonotype turned up a few times. V and J are TRBV7-2 and TRBJ2-2; 7 bases line up with TRBD2. The V and J ends lost 4 bases and 7 bases, in that order; junction bases with no gene match: 9. Looked up from germline, CDR1 is SGHTA and CDR2 is FQGNSA. This CDR3 has 15 residues. Written as DNA, the CDR3 is TGTGCCAGCAGCTGGGGCCCCCGCGGGAGCGGGGAGCTGTTTTTT. Its translation: CASSWGPRGSGELFF. Supplemented by reference TRBV7-2 and TRBJ2-2, the full variable domain reads GAGVSQSPSNKVTEKGKDVELRCDPISGHTALYWYRQSLGQGLEFLIYFQGNSAPDKSGLPSDRFSAERTGGSVSTLTIQRTQQEDSAVYLCASSWGPRGSGELFFGEGSRLTVL.

CDR3 nucleotides: TGTGCCAGCAGCTCCCCGGGCGGCGGGCAGCCCCAGCATTTT. Its translation: CASSSPGGGQPQHF. The genes are TRBV7-6 and TRBJ1-5, with D hard to call. The V end lost 4 bases, the J end lost 7 bases, and 14 bases lay between the germline ends. The CDR3 covers 14 residues. Germline V lookup: CDR1 SGHVS, CDR2 FNYEAQ.

Here the CDR3 DNA reads TGTGCCAGCTCACCACCGAGATGGAACGCAGGGGGGATCATCCAAGAGACCCAGTACTTC. This codes for CASSPPRWNAGGIIQETQYF. The rearrangement links TRBV18 to TRBJ2-5; maybe TRBD1 (7 bases). The V gene's germline CDR1 is KGHSH and CDR2 LQKENI. Trimming pared 0 bases from V and 1 base from J, leaving 24 bases between. CDR3 length: 20 amino acids.

This clonotype was detected only once. The J gene is TRBJ2-3, the V gene TRBV19, with D possibly being TRBD2 (6 bases). The CDR3 spans 13 residues. Per germline, CDR1 LNHDA and CDR2 SQIVND (reference sequence). V lost 9 bases and J 3 bases, leaving 13 bases between the germline ends. The CDR3 DNA sequence: TGTGCCAGCACTTTGGAGGGGACAGATACGCAGTATTTT. This sequence encodes CASTLEGTDTQYF.

The chain employs TRBV5-1 and TRBJ1-1, with a tentative D call TRBD1 (5 bases). This CDR3 has 15 residues. The germline V and J ends were trimmed by 4 bases and 0 bases, with 13 bases remaining between them. Germline CDR1 and CDR2: SGHRS and YFSETQ. The CDR3 loop reads CASSLETEMNTEAFF. As DNA, the CDR3 is TGCGCCAGCAGCCTAGAGACAGAAATGAACACTGAAGCTTTCTTT.

This clonotype occurred a few times. The chain couples TRBV11-1 to TRBJ2-1, with 9 bases identical to TRBD2. This CDR3 has 16 residues. V was pared by 7 bases and J by 4 bases, with 11 bases of the junction left unmatched. CDR1 is SGHAT, CDR2 FQDESV, per germline (reference sequence). For the CDR3, the DNA is TGTGCCAGCACCCTAGTGGCGGGGGGGGTATACAATGAGCAGTTCTTC. Translation gives CASTLVAGGVYNEQFF.

The sample holds a few counts of this clonotype. This chain uses TRBV7-6 with TRBJ2-2; 9 bases agree with TRBD2. Germline-derived CDR1 and CDR2 are SGHVS and FNYEAQ. This CDR3 is built from 18 residues. Germline trimming cut 1 base from V and 6 bases from J; bases unmatched to any gene: 12. CDR3 nucleotides: TGTGCCAGCAGCTTAGTGCCCGATAGCGGGAGAGTTGCCGGGGAGCTGTTTTTT. This codes for CASSLVPDSGRVAGELFF.

The rearrangement uses TRBV7-9 and TRBJ2-2; D is uncertain. Germline V gene lookup returns CDR1 SEHNR and CDR2 FQNEAQ (reference sequence). Trimming cost V 3 bases and J 0 bases, with 8 bases left between them. The CDR3 covers 15 residues. The CDR3 DNA sequence: TGTGCCAGCAGCTTCTCTGCAACGAACACCGGGGAGCTGTTTTTT. Its translation is CASSFSATNTGELFF.

The chain uses TRBV7-8 and TRBJ2-7, with 7 bases that match TRBD2. The germline V gene encodes CDR1 SGHVS and CDR2 FQNEAQ. This CDR3 is built from 14 residues. With V trimmed by 7 bases and J by 3 bases, 9 bases remained unmatched. DNA of the CDR3: TGTGCCAGCACTAGAGGCGGGGAGGGCTACGAGCAGTACTTC. This sequence encodes CASTRGGEGYEQYF.

The genes are TRBV20-1 and TRBJ2-7; D might be TRBD2 (5 bases). V shed 8 bases and J shed 0 bases, with 11 bases lying between them. The germline V gene has CDR1 DFQATT and CDR2 SNEGSKA (reference sequence). CDR3 length: 12 residues. The chain's CDR3 is CSTPRDSYEQYF. The CDR3 DNA sequence: TGCAGTACCCCACGGGACTCCTACGAGCAGTACTTC.

V is TRBV7-4 and J is TRBJ1-4; D call uncertain. Trimming removed 5 bases at V and 2 bases at J, with 15 bases between. Germline-derived CDR1 and CDR2 are SGHVT and SQSDAQ. This CDR3 is 16 amino acids long. The CDR3: CASSLSEGHTNEKLFF. Here the CDR3 DNA reads TGTGCCAGCAGCCTCTCGGAAGGTCACACTAATGAAAAACTGTTTTTT. The full variable domain, with the rest looked up from reference TRBV7-4 and TRBJ1-4, is GAGVSQSPRYKVAKRGRDVALRCDSISGHVTLYWYRQTLGQGSEVLTYSQSDAQRDKSGRPSGRFSAERPERSVSTLKIQRTEQGDSAVYLCASSLSEGHTNEKLFFGSGTQLSVL.